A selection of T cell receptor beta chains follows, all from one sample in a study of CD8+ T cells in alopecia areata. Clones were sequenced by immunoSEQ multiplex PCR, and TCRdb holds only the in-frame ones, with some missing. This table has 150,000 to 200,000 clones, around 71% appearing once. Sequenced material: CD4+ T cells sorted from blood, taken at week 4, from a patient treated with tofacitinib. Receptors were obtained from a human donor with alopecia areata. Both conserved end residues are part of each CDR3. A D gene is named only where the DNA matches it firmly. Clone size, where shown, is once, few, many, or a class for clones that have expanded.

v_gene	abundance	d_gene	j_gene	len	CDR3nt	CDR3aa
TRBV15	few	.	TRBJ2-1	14	TGTGCCACCAGCAGAGATAAGGCTAGCGATGAGCAGTTCTTC	CATSRDKASDEQFF
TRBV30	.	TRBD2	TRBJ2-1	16	TGTGCCTGGAGGGCTAGACTAGCGGGGACCTACAATGAGCAGTTCTTC	CAWRARLAGTYNEQFF
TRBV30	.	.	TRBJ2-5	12	TGTGCCTGGAGTCCCGCGTGGGCGACCCAGTACTTC	CAWSPAWATQYF
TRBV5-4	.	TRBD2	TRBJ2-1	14	TGTGCCAGCAGCCCCGGACTAGGACGCGGTGAGCAGTTCTTC	CASSPGLGRGEQFF
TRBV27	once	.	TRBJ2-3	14	TGTGCCAGCAGTCCCAACGGCTACACAGATACGCAGTATTTT	CASSPNGYTDTQYF
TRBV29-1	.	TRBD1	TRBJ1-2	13	TGCAGCGTCGGGACAGGGCCTGGATATGGCTACACCTTC	CSVGTGPGYGYTF
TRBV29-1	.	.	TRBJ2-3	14	TGCAGCGTCTGCAGGGGCACTCCCACAGATACGCAGTATTTT	CSVCRGTPTDTQYF
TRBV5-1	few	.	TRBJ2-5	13	TGCGCCAGCAGCTCCGTTCCGGGGGAGACCCAGTACTTC	CASSSVPGETQYF
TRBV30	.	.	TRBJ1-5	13	TGTGCCTGGAGCGGCGACAGTGATCAGCCCCAGCATTTT	CAWSGDSDQPQHF
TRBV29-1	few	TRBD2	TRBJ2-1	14	TGCAGCGACCGCGGGGGGTCCTCCTACAATGAGCAGTTCTTC	CSDRGGSSYNEQFF
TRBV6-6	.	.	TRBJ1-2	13	TGTGCCAGCACCACACCTCGGGGCTATGGCTACACCTTC	CASTTPRGYGYTF
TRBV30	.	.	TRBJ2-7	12	TGTGCCTGGAGTGGGGGCTCCTACGAGCAGTACTTC	CAWSGGSYEQYF
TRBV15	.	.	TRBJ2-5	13	TGTGCCACCAGCAGAGACGGGCGCGAGACCCAGTACTTC	CATSRDGRETQYF
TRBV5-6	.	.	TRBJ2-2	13	TGTGCCAGCAGCCCACAACCCACCGGGGAGCTGTTTTTT	CASSPQPTGELFF
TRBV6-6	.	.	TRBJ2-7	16	TGTGCCAGCAGTTACTCTCAAGGGCAGGGGTTCTCCGAGCAGTACTTC	CASSYSQGQGFSEQYF
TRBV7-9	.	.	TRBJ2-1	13	TGTGCCAGCAGCTTAGGGCAGGGGAATGAGCAGTTCTTC	CASSLGQGNEQFF
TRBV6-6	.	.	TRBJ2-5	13	TGTGCCAGCAGTACGCAGGGACAAGAGACCCAGTACTTC	CASSTQGQETQYF
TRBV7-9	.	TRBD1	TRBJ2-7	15	TGTGCCAGCAGCTTGGACAGGGGCTACTCCTACGAGCAGTACTTC	CASSLDRGYSYEQYF
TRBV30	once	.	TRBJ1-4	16	TGTGCCTGGAGGCCCGGACAGCCCGGGTATAATGAAAAACTGTTTTTT	CAWRPGQPGYNEKLFF
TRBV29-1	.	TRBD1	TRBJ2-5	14	TGCAGCGTTGGATGGGACAGGGGACGAGAGACCCAGTACTTC	CSVGWDRGRETQYF
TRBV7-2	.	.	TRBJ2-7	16	TGTGCCAGCAGCTTTGGCGGTGGGACACACCACTACGAGCAGTACTTC	CASSFGGGTHHYEQYF
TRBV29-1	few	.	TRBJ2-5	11	TGCAGCGTTGAATGGGGTCAGACCCAGTACTTC	CSVEWGQTQYF
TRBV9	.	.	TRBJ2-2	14	TGTGCCAGCGGTTCAGGAGACAACACCGGGGAGCTGTTTTTT	CASGSGDNTGELFF
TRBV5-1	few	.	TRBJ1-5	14	TGCGCCAGCAGCCCAACAGGGAACAATCAGCCCCAGCATTTT	CASSPTGNNQPQHF
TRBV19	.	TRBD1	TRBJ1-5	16	TGTGCCAGTAGTATAGCCAGGACAGGGGGTGAACAGCCCCAGCATTTT	CASSIARTGGEQPQHF
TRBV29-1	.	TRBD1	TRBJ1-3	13	TGCAGCGTGGAGACAGGGCTCGGGAACACCATATATTTT	CSVETGLGNTIYF
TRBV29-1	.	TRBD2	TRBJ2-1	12	TGCAGCGTTTCGGACCGGGGGGATGAGCAGTTCTTC	CSVSDRGDEQFF
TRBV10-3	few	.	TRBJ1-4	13	TGTGCCATCAGTGCAGGGTTTCTTGAAAAACTGTTTTTT	CAISAGFLEKLFF
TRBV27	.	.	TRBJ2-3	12	TGTGCCAGCAGAAAGGGAACAGATACGCAGTATTTT	CASRKGTDTQYF
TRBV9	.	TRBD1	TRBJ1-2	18	TGTGCCAGCAGCGTACGCCTCGGGACAGGGTTCAACGGGGATGGCTACACCTTC	CASSVRLGTGFNGDGYTF
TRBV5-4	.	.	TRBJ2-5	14	TGTGCCAGCAGCTTTGGCACGTATCAAGAGACCCAGTACTTC	CASSFGTYQETQYF
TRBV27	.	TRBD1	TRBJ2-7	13	TGTGCCAGCAGTCTCCGCAGGGGGTACGAGCAGTACTTC	CASSLRRGYEQYF
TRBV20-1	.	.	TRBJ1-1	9	TGCAGTGCCAGGACTGAAGCTTTCTTT	CSARTEAFF
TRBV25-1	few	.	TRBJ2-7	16	TGTGCCAGCAGTGAATCCCACGGGACTCGGGCCTACGAGCAGTACTTC	CASSESHGTRAYEQYF
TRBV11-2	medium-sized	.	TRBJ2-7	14	TGTGCCAGCAGCCCTTGGGACACCTCCTACGAGCAGTACTTC	CASSPWDTSYEQYF
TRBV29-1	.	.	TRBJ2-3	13	TGCAGCGTTGGTCGGTTAATGACAGATACGCAGTATTTT	CSVGRLMTDTQYF
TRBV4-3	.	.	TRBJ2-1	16	TGCGCCAGCAGCCAAGATGGGGCCCAGGCCTACAATGAGCAGTTCTTC	CASSQDGAQAYNEQFF
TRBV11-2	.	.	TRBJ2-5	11	TGTGCCAGCAGCCCCCGGGAGACCCAGTACTTC	CASSPRETQYF
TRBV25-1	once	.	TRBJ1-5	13	TGTGCCAGCAGTGAGTCCCAAGGCCAGCCCCAGCATTTT	CASSESQGQPQHF
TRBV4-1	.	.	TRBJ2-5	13	TGCGCCAGCAGCCAAGGCTACCAAGAGACCCAGTACTTC	CASSQGYQETQYF
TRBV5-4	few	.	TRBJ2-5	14	TGTGCCAGCAGCTTACAGGGACGTCAAGAGACCCAGTACTTC	CASSLQGRQETQYF
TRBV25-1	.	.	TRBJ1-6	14	TGTGCCAGCAGTGACGGCGGCTATAATTCACCCCTCCACTTT	CASSDGGYNSPLHF
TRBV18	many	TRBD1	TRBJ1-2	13	TGTGCCAGCTCCCGGACAGGGAACTATGGCTACACCTTC	CASSRTGNYGYTF
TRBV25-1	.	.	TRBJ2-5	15	TGTGCCAGCAGTGAATGGGCAGGGGCGTTGGAGACCCAGTACTTC	CASSEWAGALETQYF
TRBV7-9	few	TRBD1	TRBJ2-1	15	TGTGCCAGCAGCGGGCCGGGACAGCTATACAATGAGCAGTTCTTC	CASSGPGQLYNEQFF
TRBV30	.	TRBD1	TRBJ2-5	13	TGTGCCTTGGCGACAGGGCTTGTTGCATCCCAGTACTTC	CALATGLVASQYF
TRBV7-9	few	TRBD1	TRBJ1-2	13	TGTGCCAGCAGCTTGGGGACAGACTATGGCTACACCTTC	CASSLGTDYGYTF
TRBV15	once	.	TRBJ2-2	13	TGTGCCACCAATATGCGGCAGGACGGGGAGCTGTTTTTT	CATNMRQDGELFF
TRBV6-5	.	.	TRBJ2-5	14	TGTGCCAGCAGTTACTCACCGGCTCAAGAGACCCAGTACTTC	CASSYSPAQETQYF
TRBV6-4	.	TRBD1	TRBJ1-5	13	TGTGCCAGCAGTTCGGACAGGTATCAGCCCCAGCATTTT	CASSSDRYQPQHF
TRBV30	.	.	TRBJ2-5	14	TGTGCCTGGAGTGTACGGCAGGGCCGATCGGGTGTGCACTTC	CAWSVRQGRSGVHF
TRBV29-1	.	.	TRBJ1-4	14	TGCAGCGTTGCGCGTGACAGGAGATATGAAAAACTGTTTTTT	CSVARDRRYEKLFF
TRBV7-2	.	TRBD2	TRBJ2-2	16	TGTGCCAGCAGCATTAAGCGGGGGGCGAACACCGGGGAGCTGTTTTTT	CASSIKRGANTGELFF